The following is a T cell receptor beta chain sequence with its context. Its antigen is still unknown. Base qualities were left out, and no much larger clone turns up one base away. The library was built by means of the immunoSEQ multiplex PCR assay. To provide template for TCR sequencing, every sample had RNA extracted and reverse transcribed into cDNA. First-strand cDNA was synthesized with SuperScript III using a 2:1 mix of oligo-dT and random hexamers. Amplification bias was assessed with a synthetic immune receptor repertoire, and residual bias was removed computationally. The published analysis was carried out like this. After raw reads were preprocessed to remove errors, the CDR3 was defined following IMGT conventions as running from the conserved cysteine to phenylalanine. Clonality was calculated as 1 minus Shannon entropy normalized by log2 of the number of productive unique TCRs. Scalp TCRbeta sequences were cross-referenced with sorted blood CD4 and CD8 repertoires so that the CD4 or CD8 identity of scalp clones could be inferred. Imported from immuneACCESS, the table was reduced by TCRdb to in-frame sequences with V and J called. These copies leave out some clones; in studies compared against another copy, an unresolved V gene accounts for under half, and the cause of the remainder is not known. V and J calls and clone size are copied from that table; D and trimming were computed from the DNA. The sample contains about 150,000 clones, around half of them found a single time. The ten largest clonotypes hold about 16% of the sample.

This specimen comes from a study of CD8+ T cells in alopecia areata (dated by TCRdb to the late 2010s). Looking at the study overall: The treated patients, all with moderate-to-severe alopecia areata, were enrolled in an open-label pilot trial of oral tofacitinib given at 5 to 10 mg twice daily. RNA came from the PAXgene miRNA kit for fixed scalp, the miRNeasy kit for PBMCs, and the RNeasy kit for mouse skin. Tofacitinib was administered for 6 to 18 months, and 6 months of follow-up off drug were then conducted to assess delayed response and recurrence. Scalp clonality was compared across normal scalp (n=4), patchy alopecia areata scalp (n=8), and alopecia totalis/universalis scalp (n=8). In treated patients, disease severity was measured using the SALT score, which gives the percentage of scalp surface area affected. Scalp tissue and sorted CD4+ and CD8+ peripheral blood T cells from patchy and totalis/universalis alopecia areata patients and from healthy controls were covered by human TCRbeta sequencing. Tofacitinib-treated patients had biopsies at baseline and at 4 and 24 weeks of treatment, with a later scalp biopsy in several patients. The study used high-throughput TCRbeta sequencing to examine T cell clonal expansion in alopecia areata, in both the C3H/HeJ mouse model and human patients. immunoSEQ multiplex PCR using 35 Vbeta forward primers and 13 Jbeta reverse primers was used to amplify TCRbeta CDR3 regions.

Relative to germline, V is 1 base shorter and J is 4 bases shorter, with 18 bases between their ends. From its cysteine to its phenylalanine, the CDR3 spans 16 amino acids. The CDR3 DNA has 48 bases and is translated from base 1. According to the germline V gene, CDR1 reads SQVTM and CDR2 reads ANQGSEA. The time point label, as the study defines it: around 28 days on oral tofacitinib. Per the publication, the treatment or condition label means: oral pan-JAK inhibitor, 5-10 mg twice daily. Lesional scalp punch biopsies and peripheral blood were collected from alopecia areata patients. PBMCs were isolated by density centrifugation and stained for CD3, CD4 and CD8, after which CD4+ and CD8+ T cells were sorted on a FACSAria. The study at large found these results: Shared TCR sequences between patients were less evident than in mice, which may be partly attributable to HLA diversity in the patient population. Unlike mouse skin, where gammadelta T cells dominate, normal human skin contains resident alphabeta T cells that get sequenced too, which complicates analysis of the scalp TCR repertoire. Many expanded lesional clones persisted in scalp and blood during tofacitinib treatment, which may partly explain relapse after stopping treatment. With tofacitinib, both scalp clonality and the number of expanded CD8+ clones among the top 100 scalp clones went down significantly. Because the treated cohort was small and had only one nonresponder, larger studies are needed to examine links between baseline CD8+ expansion and response. Higher clonality and more expanded CD8+ clones were observed in lesional scalp than in normal scalp, particularly in alopecia totalis/universalis, a finding suggestive of antigenic drive.

The sequence derives from a human donor with alopecia areata. The V gene is TRBV29-1 and the J gene is TRBJ2-3; TRBD2 might be the D gene, on 6 matching bases. This sample comprised CD8+ T cells sorted from blood, obtained at week 4, from a patient treated with tofacitinib. The nucleotides read TGCAGCGTTGAAGTCGGAATAGCGGAAGCGGCAGATACGCAGTATTTT. It is translated as CSVEVGIAEAADTQYF.